The 18 T cell receptor beta chains given below trace back to one sample, sequenced in a study of shared clonotypes between healthy human individuals. Data came from immunoSEQ multiplex PCR; TCRdb stores just in-frame clones and leaves some out. This sample has about a million clones; approximately 80% occur once, and the top ten carry 0.89%. Sequenced material: memory CD4+ T cells from PBMCs. Noted subset: CD45RA-negative fraction. These receptors all come from a man aged 18 to 29 in good health. Some clones in this sample may be carry-over from other donors' samples.

The genes are TRBV5-1 and TRBJ2-1, with 10 positions matching TRBD2. The CDR3 extends over 17 amino acids. Germline CDR1 reads SGHRS; CDR2 reads YFSETQ. V dropped 4 bases and J dropped 6; count of bases not matched to a gene: 13. CDR3 bases: TGCGCCAGCAGCGGTAGCGGGAGGACCCAGGACGGCAATGAGCAGTTCTTC. This encodes CASSGSGRTQDGNEQFF.

The chain joins TRBV28 to TRBJ1-5; perhaps TRBD1 as D (6 bases). The CDR3 has 13 amino acids. Germline CDR1 MDHEN, CDR2 SYDVKM. Trimming removed 6 bases at V and 7 bases at J, with 13 bases between. The CDR3 DNA reads as TGTGCCAGCAGATCAGGACAGTTACAGCCCCAGCATTTT. Its translation is CASRSGQLQPQHF.

This clone turned up a few times. V is TRBV28 and J is TRBJ1-2; tentatively, D is TRBD1 (5 bases). Germline V gene data show CDR1 as MDHEN and CDR2 as SYDVKM. CDR3 length equals 16 residues. Trimming shortened V by 5 bases and J by 2 bases, and 18 bases separated the two germline ends. The CDR3 DNA sequence: TGTGCCAGCAGTCCGATACGGGGCAGAACCAACTATGGCTACACCTTC. Its translation: CASSPIRGRTNYGYTF.

Only one count was recorded for this clone. The chain combines TRBV5-6 with TRBJ1-2; no clear D. Germline CDR1 reads SGHDT; CDR2 reads YYEEEE. With 2 bases removed from V and 4 bases from J, the gap between germline ends came to 18 bases. This CDR3 spans 16 amino acids. The CDR3 here is CASSFGAQSPTYGYTF. CDR3 DNA: TGTGCCAGCAGCTTCGGTGCCCAGAGCCCAACCTATGGCTACACCTTC.

V usage is TRBV12-1 and J usage is TRBJ2-1; TRBD1, the D gene given by the table, was not confirmed from the DNA. TRBV12-1 is tagged as a pseudogene. This CDR3 has 13 amino acids. The CDR3 nucleotides read TGTGCCACCACGCGACAGGGGAACAATGAGCAGTTCTTC. Translating it yields CATTRQGNNEQFF.

Remarks on this clone: The sample has other DNA sequences that encode this CDR3 too. This rearrangement joins TRBV2 to TRBJ2-2; possibly TRBD2 for D (5 bases). This CDR3 contains 13 residues. Germline lookup yields CDR1 SNHLY and CDR2 FYNNEI. V shed 4 bases and J shed 3 bases, with 6 bases lying between them. The CDR3 reads CASSGRDTGELFF. As DNA, the CDR3 is TGTGCCAGCAGTGGGCGGGACACCGGGGAGCTGTTTTTT.

The chain has TRBV18 and TRBJ2-4; a weak D match, TRBD1 (5 bases). V gave up 3 bases and J gave up 8 bases, with 17 bases separating them. The CDR3 spans 15 residues. In germline, CDR1 is KGHSH, CDR2 LQKENI. CDR3 protein: CASSPNGGAEDIQYF. The CDR3 DNA reads as TGTGCCAGCTCACCCAACGGTGGGGCTGAAGACATTCAGTACTTC. The entire variable domain, with the rest obtained from reference TRBV18 and TRBJ2-4, is as follows: NAGVMQNPRHLVRRRGQEARLRCSPMKGHSHVYWYRQLPEEGLKFMVYLQKENIIDESGMPKERFSAEFPKEGPSILRIQQVVRGDSAAYFCASSPNGGAEDIQYFGAGTRLSVL.

V and J are TRBV15 and TRBJ1-1, with D uncertain. CDR1 is LNHNV, CDR2 YYDKDF, per germline (reference sequence). The CDR3 consists of 17 residues. The germline V and J ends were trimmed by 0 bases and 1 base, with 15 bases remaining between them. This CDR3 reads CATSRDLTAGTNTEAFF. The CDR3 DNA is TGTGCCACCAGCAGAGACCTAACAGCGGGCACGAACACTGAAGCTTTCTTT.

Only one count was recorded for this clone. V gene TRBV5-6 combines with J gene TRBJ1-2; tentatively, D is TRBD1 (6 bases). The CDR3 runs 15 residues. V was pared by 4 bases and J by 7 bases, with 20 bases between. Germline CDR1 and CDR2: SGHDT and YYEEEE. CDR3 in amino acids: CASSAVTGAAIGYTF. The DNA of the CDR3 is TGTGCCAGCAGCGCCGTCACGGGGGCAGCCATTGGCTACACCTTC. The full variable domain, rest sourced from reference TRBV5-6 and TRBJ1-2, is DAGVTQSPTHLIKTRGQQVTLRCSPKSGHDTVSWYQQALGQGPQFIFQYYEEEERQRGNFPDRFSGHQFPNYSSELNVNALLLGDSALYLCASSAVTGAAIGYTFGSGTRLTVV.

The rearrangement uses TRBV7-2 and TRBJ1-5; 9 nucleotides align to TRBD1. Trimming removed 6 bases from V and 6 bases from J; junction bases left unmatched: 6. The CDR3 extends over 14 amino acids. The germline gives CDR1 SGHTA, CDR2 FQGNSA. The CDR3 spells CASRSGTGLQPQHF. DNA of the CDR3: TGTGCCAGCAGATCCGGGACAGGGCTTCAGCCCCAGCATTTT.

V is TRBV11-2 and J is TRBJ2-3, with 9 nucleotides matching TRBD2. The V gene end was trimmed by 5 bases and the J gene end by 3 bases; junction bases not matched to a gene: 12. This CDR3 has 17 residues. Germline V gives CDR1 SGHAT, CDR2 FQNNGV. Here the CDR3 reads CASSPPPNSGGTDTQYF. CDR3 coding DNA: TGTGCCAGCAGCCCACCTCCGAATAGCGGGGGAACAGATACGCAGTATTTT.

The V and J genes are TRBV11-1 and TRBJ2-5, with 8 positions matching TRBD1. The trim removed 5 bases at V and 4 bases at J, leaving 9 bases unmatched. The CDR3 length is 15 residues. From germline, CDR1 is SGHAT and CDR2 FQDESV (reference sequence). The CDR3 is CASSPWTGNGETQYF. In nucleotides, the CDR3 is TGTGCCAGCAGCCCATGGACAGGGAACGGAGAGACCCAGTACTTC. Based on the CDR3 plus reference TRBV11-1 and TRBJ2-5, the full variable domain is EAEVAQSPRYKITEKSQAVAFWCDPISGHATLYWYRQILGQGPELLVQFQDESVVDDSQLPKDRFSAERLKGVDSTLKIQPAELGDSAMYLCASSPWTGNGETQYFGPGTRLLVL.

The chain recombines TRBV5-4 with TRBJ2-2, with TRBD1 identical over 9 bases. J was trimmed by 3 bases and V by 7 bases; bases with no gene match: 13. CDR1 SGHNT and CDR2 YYREEE come from the germline V gene (reference sequence). The CDR3 consists of 17 residues. The CDR3 nucleotides read TGTGCCAGCCGAGGATCTAAACAGGGGGCGGACACCGGGGAGCTGTTTTTT. This gives the protein CASRGSKQGADTGELFF.

This clone showed up just a few times. The rearrangement links TRBV6-4 to TRBJ1-2; TRBD1 agrees at 9 bases. Germline-derived CDR1 and CDR2 are MRHNA and SNTAGT. After removal of 3 bases from V and 6 bases from J, the junction contained 5 bases not matched to a gene. This CDR3 contains 14 residues. The CDR3 loop is CASSDTGGGNGYTF. The DNA for the CDR3 is TGTGCCAGCAGTGATACAGGGGGCGGAAATGGCTACACCTTC.

The V and J genes are TRBV6-1 and TRBJ2-1; D could derive from TRBD1 or TRBD2 (5 bases each). V was shortened by 8 bases and J by 6 bases, with 17 bases between the two germline ends. Germline CDR1 MNHNS, CDR2 SASEGT. The CDR3 totals 14 residues. CDR3 bases: TGTGCCAGCCTTAGGGGAGATGTCGCCAATGAGCAGTTCTTC. Its protein is CASLRGDVANEQFF.

The rearrangement uses TRBV7-2 and TRBJ2-7; 8 bases fit TRBD1. Trimming removed 5 bases from V and 0 bases from J; junction bases left unmatched: 6. Germline V CDR1 and CDR2: SGHTA, FQGNSA. This CDR3 is 15 amino acids long. CDR3 protein: CASSTGQGVSYEQYF. The CDR3, as DNA: TGTGCCAGCAGCACCGGACAGGGTGTCTCCTACGAGCAGTACTTC.

The rearrangement uses TRBV28 and TRBJ1-1, with D perhaps TRBD1 (6 bases). The CDR3 is 15 amino acids. Germline values: CDR1 MDHEN, CDR2 SYDVKM. V lost 4 bases, J lost 0 bases, and 12 bases lay in between. The chain's CDR3 is CASSSPTGMNTEAFF. The CDR3 nucleotides read TGTGCCAGCAGTTCACCTACAGGGATGAACACTGAAGCTTTCTTT.

This clone was seen a handful of times. V is TRBV5-5 and J is TRBJ2-7; 7 nucleotides match TRBD2. From germline, CDR1 is SGHKS and CDR2 YYEKEE (reference sequence). V trimming: 3 bases; J trimming: 0 bases; junction bases outside the gene matches: 15. The CDR3 has 18 amino acids. The CDR3 sequence is CASSYFFVASGNSYEQYF. CDR3 nucleotide sequence: TGTGCCAGCAGCTATTTTTTTGTGGCTAGCGGTAACTCCTACGAGCAGTACTTC.